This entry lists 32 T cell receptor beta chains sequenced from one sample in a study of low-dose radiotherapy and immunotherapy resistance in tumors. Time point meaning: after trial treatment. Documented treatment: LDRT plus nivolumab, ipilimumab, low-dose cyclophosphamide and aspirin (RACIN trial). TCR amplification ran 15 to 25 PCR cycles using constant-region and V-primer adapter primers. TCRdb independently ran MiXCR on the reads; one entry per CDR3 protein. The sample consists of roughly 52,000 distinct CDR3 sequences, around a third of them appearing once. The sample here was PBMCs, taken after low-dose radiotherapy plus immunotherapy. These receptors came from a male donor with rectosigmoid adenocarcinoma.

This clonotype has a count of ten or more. In DNA, the CDR3 is TGTGCCAGTAGTTTCACGCCGGGTAGCTCTGGAAACACCATATATTTT. Translated, it gives CASSFTPGSSGNTIYF. The V and J genes are TRBV19 and TRBJ1-3; D is unclear. This CDR3 is built from 16 residues. V was clipped by 5 bases and J by 0 bases, with 14 bases between them. In germline, CDR1 is LNHDA, CDR2 SQIVND (reference sequence).

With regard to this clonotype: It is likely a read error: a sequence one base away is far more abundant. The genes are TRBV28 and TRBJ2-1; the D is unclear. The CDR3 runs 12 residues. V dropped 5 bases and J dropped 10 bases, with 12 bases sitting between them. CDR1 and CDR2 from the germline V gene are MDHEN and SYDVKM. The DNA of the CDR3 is TGTGCCAGCAGTACTGACCTCTACGAGCAGTTCTTC. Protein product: CASSTDLYEQFF.

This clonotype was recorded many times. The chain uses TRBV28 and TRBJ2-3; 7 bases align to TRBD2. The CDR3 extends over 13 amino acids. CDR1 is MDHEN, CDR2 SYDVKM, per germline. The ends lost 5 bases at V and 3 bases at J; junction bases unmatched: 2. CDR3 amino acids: CASSRLATDTQYF. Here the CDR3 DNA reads TGTGCCAGCAGTAGACTAGCTACAGATACGCAGTATTTT.

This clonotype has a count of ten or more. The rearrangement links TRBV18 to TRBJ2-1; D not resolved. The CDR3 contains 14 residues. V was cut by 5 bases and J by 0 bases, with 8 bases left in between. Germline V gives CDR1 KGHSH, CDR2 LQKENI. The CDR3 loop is CASSRSDSYNEQFF. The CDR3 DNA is TGTGCCAGCTCAAGGTCCGACTCCTACAATGAGCAGTTCTTC. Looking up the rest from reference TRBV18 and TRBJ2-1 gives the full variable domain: NAGVMQNPRHLVRRRGQEARLRCSPMKGHSHVYWYRQLPEEGLKFMVYLQKENIIDESGMPKERFSAEFPKEGPSILRIQQVVRGDSAAYFCASSRSDSYNEQFFGPGTRLTVL.

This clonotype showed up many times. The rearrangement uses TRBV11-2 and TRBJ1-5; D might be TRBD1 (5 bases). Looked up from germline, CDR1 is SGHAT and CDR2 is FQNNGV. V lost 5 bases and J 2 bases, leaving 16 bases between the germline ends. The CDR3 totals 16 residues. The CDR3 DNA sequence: TGTGCCAGCAGCCCCGGTGGGAGGGGTGGCAATCAGCCCCAGCATTTT. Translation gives CASSPGGRGGNQPQHF.

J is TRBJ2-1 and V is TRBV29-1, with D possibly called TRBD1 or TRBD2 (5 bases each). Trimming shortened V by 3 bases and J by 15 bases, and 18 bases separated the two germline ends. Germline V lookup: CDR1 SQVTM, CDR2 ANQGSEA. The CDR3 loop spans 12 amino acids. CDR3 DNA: TGCAGCGTTGATTGGGCCGGGACCCCGCCGTTCTTC. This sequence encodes CSVDWAGTPPFF.

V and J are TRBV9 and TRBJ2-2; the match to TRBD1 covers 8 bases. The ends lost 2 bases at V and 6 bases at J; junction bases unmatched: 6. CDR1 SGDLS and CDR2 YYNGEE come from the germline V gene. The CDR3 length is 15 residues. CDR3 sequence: CASSVTDRDAGELFF. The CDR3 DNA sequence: TGTGCCAGCAGCGTCACGGACAGGGATGCCGGGGAGCTGTTTTTT.

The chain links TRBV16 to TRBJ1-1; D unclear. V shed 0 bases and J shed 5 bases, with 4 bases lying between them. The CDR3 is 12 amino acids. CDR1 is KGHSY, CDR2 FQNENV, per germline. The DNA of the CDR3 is TGTGCCAGCAGCCAATCGGTAACTGAAGCTTTCTTT. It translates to CASSQSVTEAFF.

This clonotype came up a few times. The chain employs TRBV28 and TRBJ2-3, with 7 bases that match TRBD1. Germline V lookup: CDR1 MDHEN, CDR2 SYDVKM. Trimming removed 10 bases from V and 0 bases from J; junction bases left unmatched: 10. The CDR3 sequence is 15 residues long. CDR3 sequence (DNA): TGTGCCATCCAACCCCCAGGGGGTAGCACAGATACGCAGTATTTT. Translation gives CAIQPPGGSTDTQYF.

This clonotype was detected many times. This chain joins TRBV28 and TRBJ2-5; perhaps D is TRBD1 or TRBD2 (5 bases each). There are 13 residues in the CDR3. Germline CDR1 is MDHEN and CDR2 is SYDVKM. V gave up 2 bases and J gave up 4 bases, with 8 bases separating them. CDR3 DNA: TGTGCCAGCAGTTTAGGGGGTCTAGAGACCCAGTACTTC. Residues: CASSLGGLETQYF.

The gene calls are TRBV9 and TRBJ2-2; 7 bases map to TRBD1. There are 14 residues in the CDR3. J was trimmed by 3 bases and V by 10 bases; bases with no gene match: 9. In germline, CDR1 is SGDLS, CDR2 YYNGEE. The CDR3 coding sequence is TGTGCCGGCTCCGACAGGGTCGACACCGGGGAGCTGTTTTTT. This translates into CAGSDRVDTGELFF. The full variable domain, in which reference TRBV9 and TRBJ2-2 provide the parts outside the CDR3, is DSGVTQTPKHLITATGQRVTLRCSPRSGDLSVYWYQQSLDQGLQFLIQYYNGEERAKGNILERFSAQQFPDLHSELNLSSLELGDSALYFCAGSDRVDTGELFFGEGSRLTVL.

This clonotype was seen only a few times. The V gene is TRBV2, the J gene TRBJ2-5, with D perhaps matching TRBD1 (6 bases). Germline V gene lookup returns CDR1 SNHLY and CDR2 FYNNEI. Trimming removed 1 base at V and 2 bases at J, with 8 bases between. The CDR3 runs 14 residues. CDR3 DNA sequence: TGTGCCAGCAGTGAAGTCAGGGGTCAAGAGACCCAGTACTTC. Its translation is CASSEVRGQETQYF.

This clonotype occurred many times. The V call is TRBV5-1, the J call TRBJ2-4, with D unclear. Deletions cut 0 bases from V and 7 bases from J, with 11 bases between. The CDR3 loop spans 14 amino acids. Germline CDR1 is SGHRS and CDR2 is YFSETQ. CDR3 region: CASSLEGSRNIQYF. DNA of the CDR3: TGCGCCAGCAGCTTGGAGGGCAGTAGGAACATTCAGTACTTC.

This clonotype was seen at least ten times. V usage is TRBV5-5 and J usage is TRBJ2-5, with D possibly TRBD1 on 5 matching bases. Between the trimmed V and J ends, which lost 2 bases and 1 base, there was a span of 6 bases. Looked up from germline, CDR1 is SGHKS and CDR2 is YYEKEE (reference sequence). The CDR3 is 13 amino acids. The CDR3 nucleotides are TGTGCCAGCAGCTTTAGGGGCCAAGAGACCCAGTACTTC. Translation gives CASSFRGQETQYF. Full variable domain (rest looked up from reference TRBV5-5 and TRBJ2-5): DAGVTQSPTHLIKTRGQQVTLRCSPISGHKSVSWYQQVLGQGPQFIFQYYEKEERGRGNFPDRFSARQFPNYSSELNVNALLLGDSALYLCASSFRGQETQYFGPGTRLLVL.

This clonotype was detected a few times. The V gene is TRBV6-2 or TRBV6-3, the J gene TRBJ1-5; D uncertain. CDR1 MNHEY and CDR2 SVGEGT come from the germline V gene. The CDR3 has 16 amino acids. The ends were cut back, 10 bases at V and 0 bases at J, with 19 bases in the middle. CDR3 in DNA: TGTGCCACCGCCAACGGACGGAACCTTAGCAATCAGCCCCAGCATTTT. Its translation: CATANGRNLSNQPQHF.

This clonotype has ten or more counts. The DNA for the CDR3 is TGTGCCAGCTCGCCGGACAGGGAAGCTTTCTTT. It encodes CASSPDREAFF. The chain joins TRBV18 to TRBJ1-1, with 7 bases lining up with TRBD1. The J segment lost 8 bases and the V segment lost 6 bases, leaving 3 bases of the junction unmatched. This CDR3 contains 11 residues. Germline V gene lookup returns CDR1 KGHSH and CDR2 LQKENI. Full variable domain (remainder filled in from reference TRBV18 and TRBJ1-1): NAGVMQNPRHLVRRRGQEARLRCSPMKGHSHVYWYRQLPEEGLKFMVYLQKENIIDESGMPKERFSAEFPKEGPSILRIQQVVRGDSAAYFCASSPDREAFFGQGTRLTVV.

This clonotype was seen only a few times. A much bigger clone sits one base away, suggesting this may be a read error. CDR3 loop: CASSQDTGNTVYF. The CDR3 DNA sequence: TGTGCCAGCAGCCAAGATACTGGAAACACCGTATATTTT. The rearrangement joins TRBV4-2 to TRBJ1-3; D unclear. CDR1 LGHNA and CDR2 YNFKEQ come from the germline V gene. This CDR3 has 13 amino acids.

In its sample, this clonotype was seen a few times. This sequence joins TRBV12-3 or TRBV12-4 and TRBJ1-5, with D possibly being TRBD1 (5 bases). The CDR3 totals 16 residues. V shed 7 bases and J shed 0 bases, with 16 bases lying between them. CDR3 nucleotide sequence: TGTGCCAGCACCCCGGGACCCCAAAATAGCAATCAGCCCCAGCATTTT. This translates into CASTPGPQNSNQPQHF.

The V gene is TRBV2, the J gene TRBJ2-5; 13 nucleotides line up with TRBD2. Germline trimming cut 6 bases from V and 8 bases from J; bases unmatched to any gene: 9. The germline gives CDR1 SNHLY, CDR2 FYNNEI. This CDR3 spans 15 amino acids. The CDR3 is CASRQLAGGSGTQYF. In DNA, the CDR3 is TGTGCCAGCAGGCAACTAGCGGGAGGGTCGGGAACCCAGTACTTC.

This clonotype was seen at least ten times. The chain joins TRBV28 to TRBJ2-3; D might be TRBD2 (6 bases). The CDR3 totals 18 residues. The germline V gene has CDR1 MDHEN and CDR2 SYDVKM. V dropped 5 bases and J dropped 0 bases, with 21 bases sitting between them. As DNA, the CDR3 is TGTGCCAGCAGTCCTCCTTTCGGTAGCGGATTTAGCACAGATACGCAGTATTTT. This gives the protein CASSPPFGSGFSTDTQYF.

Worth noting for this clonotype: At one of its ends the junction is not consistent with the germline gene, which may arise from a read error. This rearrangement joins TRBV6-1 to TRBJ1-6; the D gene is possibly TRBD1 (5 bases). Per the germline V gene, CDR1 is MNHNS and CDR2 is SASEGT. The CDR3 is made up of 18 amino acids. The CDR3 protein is CASSEALAGAGNNSPLHF. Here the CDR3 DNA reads TGTGCCAGCAGTGAAGCGCTCGCTGGTGCAGGGAATAATTCACCCCTGCACTTT.

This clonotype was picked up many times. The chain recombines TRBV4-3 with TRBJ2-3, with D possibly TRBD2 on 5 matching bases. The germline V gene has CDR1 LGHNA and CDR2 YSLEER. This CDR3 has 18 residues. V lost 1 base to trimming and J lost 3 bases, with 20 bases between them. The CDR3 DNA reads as TGCGCCAGCAGCCAAGGGAGGACGGCCGGGGTCCGGACAGATACGCAGTATTTT. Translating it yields CASSQGRTAGVRTDTQYF.

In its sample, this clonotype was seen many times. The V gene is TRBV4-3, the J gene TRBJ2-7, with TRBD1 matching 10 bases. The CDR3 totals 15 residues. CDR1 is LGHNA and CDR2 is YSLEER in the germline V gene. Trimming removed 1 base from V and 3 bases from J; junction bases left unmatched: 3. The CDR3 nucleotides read TGCGCCAGCAGCCAAGGGGACAGGGGATTCTACGAGCAGTACTTC. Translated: CASSQGDRGFYEQYF.

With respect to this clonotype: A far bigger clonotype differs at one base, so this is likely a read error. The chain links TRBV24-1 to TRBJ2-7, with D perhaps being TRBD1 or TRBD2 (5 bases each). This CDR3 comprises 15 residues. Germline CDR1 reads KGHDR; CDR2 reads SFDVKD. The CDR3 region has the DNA TGTCCCACCAAACCAGTCGGGACGGCAGACTACGAGCAGTACTTC. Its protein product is CPTKPVGTADYEQYF.

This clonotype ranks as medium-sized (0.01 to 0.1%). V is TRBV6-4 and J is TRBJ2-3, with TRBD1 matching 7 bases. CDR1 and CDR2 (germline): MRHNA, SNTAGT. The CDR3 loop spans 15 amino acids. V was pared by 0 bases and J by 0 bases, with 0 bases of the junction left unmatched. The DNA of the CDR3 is TGTGCCAGCAGTGACTCGACAGGGAGCACAGATACGCAGTATTTT. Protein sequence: CASSDSTGSTDTQYF.

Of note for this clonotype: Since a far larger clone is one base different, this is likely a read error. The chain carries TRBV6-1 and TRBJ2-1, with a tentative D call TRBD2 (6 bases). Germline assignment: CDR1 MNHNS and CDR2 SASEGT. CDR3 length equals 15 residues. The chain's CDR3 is CASSQDGTDYNELFF. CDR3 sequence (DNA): TGCGCCAGCAGCCAAGACGGGACGGACTACAATGAGCTGTTCTTC.

The CDR3 sequence is CASSVAGTLDYEQYF. CDR3 DNA sequence: TGTGCCAGCAGCGTCGCCGGGACATTGGACTACGAGCAGTACTTC. The gene calls are TRBV28 and TRBJ2-7; the D gene is possibly TRBD1 (6 bases). The CDR3 contains 15 residues. Germline lookup yields CDR1 MDHEN and CDR2 SYDVKM. Trimming removed 6 bases at V and 3 bases at J, with 18 bases between.

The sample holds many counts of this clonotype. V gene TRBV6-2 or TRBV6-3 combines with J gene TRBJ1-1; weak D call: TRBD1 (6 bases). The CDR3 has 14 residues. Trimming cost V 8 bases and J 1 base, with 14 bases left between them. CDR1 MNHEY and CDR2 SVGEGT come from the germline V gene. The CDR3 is CASAMGGPNTEAFF. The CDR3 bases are TGTGCCAGCGCCATGGGGGGCCCGAACACTGAAGCTTTCTTT.

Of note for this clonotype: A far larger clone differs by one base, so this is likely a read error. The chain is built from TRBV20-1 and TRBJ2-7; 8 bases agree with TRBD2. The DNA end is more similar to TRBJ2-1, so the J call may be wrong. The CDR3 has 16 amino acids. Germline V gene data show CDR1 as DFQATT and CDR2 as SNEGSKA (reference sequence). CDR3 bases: TGCAGTGCTAGAGGGGAGGAACTAGCGGCCTACAATGAGCAGTTCTTC. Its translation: CSARGEELAAYNEQFF.

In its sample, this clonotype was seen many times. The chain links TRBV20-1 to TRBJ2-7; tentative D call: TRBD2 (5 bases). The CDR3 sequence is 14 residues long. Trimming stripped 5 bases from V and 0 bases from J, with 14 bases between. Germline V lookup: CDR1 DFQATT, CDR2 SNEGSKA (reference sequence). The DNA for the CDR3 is TGCAGTGCTGCAGAGCGGTTACCCTCCTACGAGCAGTACTTC. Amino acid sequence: CSAAERLPSYEQYF.

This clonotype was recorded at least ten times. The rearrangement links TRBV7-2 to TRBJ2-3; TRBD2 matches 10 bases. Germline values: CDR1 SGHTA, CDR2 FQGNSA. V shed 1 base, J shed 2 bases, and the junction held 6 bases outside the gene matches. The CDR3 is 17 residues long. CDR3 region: CASSLVGLAAYTDTQYF. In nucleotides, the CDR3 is TGTGCCAGCAGCTTAGTAGGACTAGCGGCTTACACAGATACGCAGTATTTT.

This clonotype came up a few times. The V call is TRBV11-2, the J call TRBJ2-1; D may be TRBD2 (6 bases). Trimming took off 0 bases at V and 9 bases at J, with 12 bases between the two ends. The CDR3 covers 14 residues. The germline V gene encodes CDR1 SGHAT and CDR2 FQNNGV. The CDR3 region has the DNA TGTGCCAGCAGCTTAGATTCGTCCGGGGGTGAGCAGTTCTTC. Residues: CASSLDSSGGEQFF. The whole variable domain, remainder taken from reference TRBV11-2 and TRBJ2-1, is EAGVAQSPRYKIIEKRQSVAFWCNPISGHATLYWYQQILGQGPKLLIQFQNNGVVDDSQLPKDRFSAERLKGVDSTLKIQPAKLEDSAVYLCASSLDSSGGEQFFGPGTRLTVL.